Listed here are 8 T cell receptor beta chains from one sample, sequenced in a study of blood T cell repertoires in COVID-19. Profiled with immunoSEQ multiplex PCR; TCRdb holds only in-frame clones, not every one. The sample contains under 450,000 clones, around nine tenths of which appear only once. The sequenced sample consisted of peripheral blood. The source of these receptors is a woman aged 60-75 years with COVID-19, enrolled during active disease.

This chain uses TRBV10-3 with TRBJ2-2; 10 positions match TRBD1. This CDR3 is 18 amino acids long. Germline CDR1 ENHRY, CDR2 SYGVKD. V shed 4 bases, J shed 1 base, and the junction held 9 bases outside the gene matches. CDR3 region: CAISGHRQGAGNTGELFF. For the CDR3, the DNA is TGTGCCATCAGTGGCCACCGACAGGGGGCGGGGAACACCGGGGAGCTGTTTTTT.

The chain combines TRBV4-1 with TRBJ2-7, with 9 positions matching TRBD1. The CDR3 is 16 amino acids. Germline V CDR1 and CDR2: MGHRA, YSYEKL. The V segment lost 0 bases and the J segment 3 bases; nucleotides outside the gene matches: 6. The CDR3 coding sequence is TGCGCCAGCAGCCAAGACTTTCGACAGGGGGGCTACGAGCAGTACTTC. Translating gives CASSQDFRQGGYEQYF.

V and J are TRBV7-6 and TRBJ2-2; D gene uncertain. This CDR3 spans 13 amino acids. Between the trimmed V and J ends, which lost 5 bases and 4 bases, there was a span of 8 bases. Germline V gene sequence: CDR1 SGHVS, CDR2 FNYEAQ. CDR3 protein: CASSPTVTGELFF. The CDR3 coding sequence is TGTGCCAGCAGCCCTACAGTCACCGGGGAGCTGTTTTTT.

V usage is TRBV3-1 (or the pseudogene TRBV3-2) and J usage is TRBJ2-3; 8 bases agree with TRBD2. Germline loops: CDR1 LGHDT, CDR2 YNNKEL (reference sequence). Germline trimming cut 3 bases from V and 3 bases from J; bases unmatched to any gene: 8. This CDR3 has 16 amino acids. Written as DNA, the CDR3 is TGTGCCAGCAGCCACCCCAGGCGGGGGGAAACAGATACGCAGTATTTT. It codes for CASSHPRRGETDTQYF.

This chain joins TRBV2 and TRBJ1-2; D remains unclear. The CDR3 length is 13 residues. V dropped 9 bases and J dropped 0 bases, with 11 bases sitting between them. Germline loops: CDR1 SNHLY, CDR2 FYNNEI. The CDR3 nucleotides read TGTGCCAGGGGCCCCGGCACTAACTATGGCTACACCTTC. Translating it yields CARGPGTNYGYTF.

J is TRBJ2-5 and V is TRBV7-6, with 12 bases fitting TRBD1. Germline lookup yields CDR1 SGHVS and CDR2 FNYEAQ. This CDR3 has 18 amino acids. V dropped 5 bases and J dropped 0; count of bases not matched to a gene: 10. CDR3: CASSPRDRGHGYQETQYF. The DNA for the CDR3 is TGTGCCAGCAGCCCACGGGACAGGGGGCATGGGTACCAAGAGACCCAGTACTTC.

The rearrangement links TRBV5-6 to TRBJ2-2, with D maybe TRBD2 (6 bases). Germline-derived CDR1 and CDR2 are SGHDT and YYEEEE. Deletions cut 5 bases from V and 0 bases from J, with 11 bases between. The CDR3 covers 15 residues. The CDR3 nucleotides are TGTGCCAGCAGGAAGGGACTTTCGAACACCGGGGAGCTGTTTTTT. Translated: CASRKGLSNTGELFF.

The chain joins TRBV5-1 to TRBJ2-7; TRBD2 matches at 14 bases. This CDR3 has 16 residues. V gave up 4 bases and J gave up 7 bases; unmatched junction bases: 10. The germline CDR1 and CDR2 sequences are SGHRS and YFSETQ. CDR3 nucleotide sequence: TGCGCCAGCAGCAGAACGACTAGCGGGGGGGCGAGGGAGCAGTACTTC. Translating gives CASSRTTSGGAREQYF.